This T cell receptor beta chain was identified during a study of blood T cell repertoires in COVID-19 (dated by TCRdb to 2020 to 2022). Background on the whole study: Samples covering the acute and convalescent phases of COVID-19 were provided by collaborators in the United States, Italy and Spain. The material from the prospective study consisted of cDNA or gDNA derived from T cells, B-cell-depleted T cells, or PBMCs. Subjects who had been exposed to COVID-19, were actively infected with it, or had recovered from it provided the deeply sampled blood TCRbeta repertoires that made up the dataset. The repertoires were made available in a free public database intended to serve as a resource for research on the immune response to SARS-CoV-2. Samples were obtained from the ongoing ImmuneRACE study (first 160 participants) and from about 1,300 subjects provided by 6 global collaborators. The sample metadata nearly always contained a de-identified subject ID, COVID-19 status, age in years and sex. HLA class I and class II types, where available, came from metadata supplied by the sample provider rather than from assay-based typing. General study outcomes and caveats: How much clinical and demographic metadata was included differed by source and by participant, and the metadata was provided uncurated.

As to this clone: Its antigen target is currently unknown. No much larger clone exists at a distance of one base, and base qualities are not known.

The immunoSEQ Assay, a bias-controlled multiplex PCR, was used to amplify TCRbeta CDR3 regions from genomic DNA. The published analysis was carried out like this. The number of nucleated cells in each sample was estimated by amplification of reference gene primers within the assay. To quantify the absolute abundance of each unique TCRbeta CDR3 rearrangement, sequence reads were collapsed and filtered. For each sample, productive Simpson clonality was calculated as the square root of Simpson's diversity index across productive rearrangements. Drawn from immuneACCESS, this table holds only the in-frame rearrangements with V and J called that TCRdb kept. Clones are partly lost; checked studies trace under half to an unresolved V gene and leave the rest unexplained. Clone size and V and J calls were adopted from that table, with D and trimming inferred from the DNA. The sample contains roughly 68,000 clones, around 80% of them found a single time. 9.8% of the sample lies in the top ten.

Collaborating institutions collected whole blood in K2EDTA tubes following their own protocols. For TCRbeta analysis, collaborators shipped samples as frozen whole blood, isolated PBMCs, or DNA extracted from either of those sample types. The CDR3 contains 18 residues, cysteine and phenylalanine counted. The DNA shown is the 54-base CDR3, in frame from base 1. V trim: 4 bases; J trim: 3 bases; unmatched bases: 13. CDR1 and CDR2 are read off the germline V gene (reference sequence) as GTSNPN and SVGIG. The receptor was isolated from a woman aged 45-65 years with acute or convalescent COVID-19. The sample was peripheral blood. The V and J genes are TRBV30 and TRBJ2-1; 12 nucleotides in the junction match TRBD2. The CDR3 loop reads CAWKTSLTSGGDYNEQFF. Here is the DNA: TGTGCCTGGAAGACGTCCTTGACTAGCGGGGGAGACTACAATGAGCAGTTCTTC.